The source of this T cell receptor (beta chain) is a study of cytomegalovirus exposure and HLA in healthy donors. The germline CDR1 and CDR2 sequences are SGHNT and YYREEE (reference sequence). V lost 4 bases to trimming and J lost 7 bases; unmatched junction nucleotides: 5. The CDR3 is 13 amino acids. This clone was observed a few times. With 60 Vbeta and 13 Jbeta primers, the PCR was carried out. The table came from immunoSEQ multiplex PCR; TCRdb's copy has only in-frame clones and leaves some out. Counted here are about 100,000 clones, around 10% occurring once; the ten biggest clones make up 5.5% to 7.5%.

V is TRBV5-4 and J is TRBJ2-1, with TRBD1 identical over 7 bases. The source is a man in his forties in good health and CMV-seropositive. The specimen was PBMCs. CDR3 protein: CASSVKQGNEQFF. CDR3 DNA sequence: TGTGCCAGCAGCGTCAAACAGGGGAATGAGCAGTTCTTC.